The clone carrying this T cell receptor beta chain was counted a single time. No antigen is known for it. 60 Vbeta and 13 Jbeta primers were used in PCR. TCRdb's copy holds only in-frame clones and misses some; the assay was immunoSEQ multiplex PCR. The table shows 120,000 or so clones, with 75% to 85% occurring only once. The source of the sample is a study of cytomegalovirus exposure and HLA in healthy donors. The overall study: A data release that came early held roughly 90 million unique TCRs from HLA-typed donors. Findings of the study overall: Trimming of TCR beta V- and J-genes showed a link, identified in a later analysis, to a missense DCLRE1C variant. On later analysis, the bulk of CMV-associated TCR beta chains appeared to be HLA-restricted. Only CMV serostatus was available as immune exposure information.

The CDR3 is 14 amino acids. CDR1 LNHDA and CDR2 SQIVND come from the germline V gene (reference sequence). Trimming at V came to 5 bases and at J to 4 bases, leaving 4 bases not matched to a gene. The chain recombines TRBV19 with TRBJ2-2, with TRBD1 matching 7 bases. The sequenced sample consisted of PBMCs. This TCR came from a female donor in good health and CMV-seropositive. The CDR3 nucleotides read TGTGCCAGTAGTCGCGGACAGGCCACCGGGGAGCTGTTTTTT. Protein product: CASSRGQATGELFF.